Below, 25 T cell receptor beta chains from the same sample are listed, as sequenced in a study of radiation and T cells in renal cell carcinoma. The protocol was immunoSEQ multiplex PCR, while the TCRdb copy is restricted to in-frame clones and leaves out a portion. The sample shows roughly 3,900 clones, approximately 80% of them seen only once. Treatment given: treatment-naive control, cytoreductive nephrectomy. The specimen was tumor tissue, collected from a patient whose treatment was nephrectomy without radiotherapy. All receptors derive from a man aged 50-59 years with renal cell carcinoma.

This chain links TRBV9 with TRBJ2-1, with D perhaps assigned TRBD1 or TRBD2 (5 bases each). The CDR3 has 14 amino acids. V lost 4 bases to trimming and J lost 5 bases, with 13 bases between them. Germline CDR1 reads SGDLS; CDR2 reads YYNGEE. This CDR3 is CASSRAGDDNEQFF. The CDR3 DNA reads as TGTGCCAGCAGCAGGGCTGGGGACGACAATGAGCAGTTCTTC. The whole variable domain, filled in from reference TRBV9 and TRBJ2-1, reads DSGVTQTPKHLITATGQRVTLRCSPRSGDLSVYWYQQSLDQGLQFLIQYYNGEERAKGNILERFSAQQFPDLHSELNLSSLELGDSALYFCASSRAGDDNEQFFGPGTRLTVL.

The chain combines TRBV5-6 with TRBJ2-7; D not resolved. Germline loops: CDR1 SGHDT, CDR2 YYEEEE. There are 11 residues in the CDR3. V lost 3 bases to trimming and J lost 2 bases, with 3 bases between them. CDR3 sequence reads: CASSSTYEQYF. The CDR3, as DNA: TGTGCCAGCAGCTCGACCTACGAGCAGTACTTC. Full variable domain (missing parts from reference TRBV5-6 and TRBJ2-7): DAGVTQSPTHLIKTRGQQVTLRCSPKSGHDTVSWYQQALGQGPQFIFQYYEEEERQRGNFPDRFSGHQFPNYSSELNVNALLLGDSALYLCASSSTYEQYFGPGTRLTVT.

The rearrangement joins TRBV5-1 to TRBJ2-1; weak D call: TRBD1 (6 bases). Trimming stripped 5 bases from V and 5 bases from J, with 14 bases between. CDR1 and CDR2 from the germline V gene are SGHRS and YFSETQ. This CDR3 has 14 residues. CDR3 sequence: CASRTQGEDNEQFF. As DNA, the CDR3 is TGCGCCAGCAGAACACAGGGAGAGGACAATGAGCAGTTCTTC.

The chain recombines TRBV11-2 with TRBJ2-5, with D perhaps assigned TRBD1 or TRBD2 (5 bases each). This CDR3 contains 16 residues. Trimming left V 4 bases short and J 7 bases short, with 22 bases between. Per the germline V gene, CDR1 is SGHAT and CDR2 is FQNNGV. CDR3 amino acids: CASSSNQIQAGGTQYF. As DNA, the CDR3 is TGTGCCAGCAGCTCCAACCAAATCCAGGCTGGGGGGACCCAGTACTTC. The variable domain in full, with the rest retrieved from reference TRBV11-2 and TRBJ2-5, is EAGVAQSPRYKIIEKRQSVAFWCNPISGHATLYWYQQILGQGPKLLIQFQNNGVVDDSQLPKDRFSAERLKGVDSTLKIQPAKLEDSAVYLCASSSNQIQAGGTQYFGPGTRLLVL.

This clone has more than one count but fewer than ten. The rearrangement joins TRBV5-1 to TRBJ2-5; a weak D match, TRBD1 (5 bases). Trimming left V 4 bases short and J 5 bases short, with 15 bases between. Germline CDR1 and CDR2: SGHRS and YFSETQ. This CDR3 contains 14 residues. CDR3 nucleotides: TGCGCCAGCAGCACAGGCGATACGTGGGAGACCCAGTACTTC. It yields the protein CASSTGDTWETQYF.

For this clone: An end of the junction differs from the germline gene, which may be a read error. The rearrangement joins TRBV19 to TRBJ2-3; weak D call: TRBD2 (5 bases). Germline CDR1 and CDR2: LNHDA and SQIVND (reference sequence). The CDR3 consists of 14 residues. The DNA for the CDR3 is TGTGCCAGTAGAATAGCGATCGGCACAGATACGCAGTATTTT. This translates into CASRIAIGTDTQYF.

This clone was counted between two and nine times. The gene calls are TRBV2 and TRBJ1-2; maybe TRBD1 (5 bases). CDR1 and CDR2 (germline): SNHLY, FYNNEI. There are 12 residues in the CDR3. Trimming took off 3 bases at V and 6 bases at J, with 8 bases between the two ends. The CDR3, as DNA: TGTGCCAGCAGTGAGCAGGGTCATGGCTACACCTTC. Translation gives CASSEQGHGYTF.

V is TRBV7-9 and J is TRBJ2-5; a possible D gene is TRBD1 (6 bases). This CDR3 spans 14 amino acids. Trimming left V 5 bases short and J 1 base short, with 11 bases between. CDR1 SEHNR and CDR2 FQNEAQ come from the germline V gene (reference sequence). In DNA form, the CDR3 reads TGTGCCAGCAGCATTTGGGACATCCAAGAGACCCAGTACTTC. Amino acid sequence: CASSIWDIQETQYF.

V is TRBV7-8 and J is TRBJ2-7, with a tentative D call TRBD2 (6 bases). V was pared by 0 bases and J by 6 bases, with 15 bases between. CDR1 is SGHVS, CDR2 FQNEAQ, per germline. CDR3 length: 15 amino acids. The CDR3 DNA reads TGTGCCAGCAGCTTAGCGACAACGGGAGCGCGCGAGCAGTACTTC. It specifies CASSLATTGAREQYF.

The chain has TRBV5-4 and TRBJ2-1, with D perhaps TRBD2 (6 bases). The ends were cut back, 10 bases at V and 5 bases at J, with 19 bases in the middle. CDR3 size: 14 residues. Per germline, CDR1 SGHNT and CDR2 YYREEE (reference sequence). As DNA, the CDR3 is TGTGCCTGGCACCGGGAGTCGAGGCACAATGAGCAGTTCTTC. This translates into CAWHRESRHNEQFF.

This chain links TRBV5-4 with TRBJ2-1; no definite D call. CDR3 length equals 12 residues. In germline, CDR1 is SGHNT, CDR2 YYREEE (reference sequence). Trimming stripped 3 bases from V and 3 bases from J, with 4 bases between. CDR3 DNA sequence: TGTGCCAGCAGCTCTGTCTACAATGAGCAGTTCTTC. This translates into CASSSVYNEQFF.

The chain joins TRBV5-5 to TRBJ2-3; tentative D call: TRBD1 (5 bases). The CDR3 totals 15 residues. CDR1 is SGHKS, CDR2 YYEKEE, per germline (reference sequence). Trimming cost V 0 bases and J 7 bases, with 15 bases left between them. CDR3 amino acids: CASSLASGADYTQYF. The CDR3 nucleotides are TGTGCCAGCAGCTTGGCTTCTGGGGCTGACTATACGCAGTATTTT.

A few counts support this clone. Written as DNA, the CDR3 is TGTGCCAGCAGCCCAGGGACAGGCAATCAGCCCCAGCATTTT. Amino acids: CASSPGTGNQPQHF. The chain couples TRBV11-2 to TRBJ1-5, with TRBD1 matching over 7 bases. Trimming at V came to 5 bases and at J to 2 bases, leaving 3 bases not matched to a gene. Germline V gene data show CDR1 as SGHAT and CDR2 as FQNNGV. This CDR3 comprises 14 residues.

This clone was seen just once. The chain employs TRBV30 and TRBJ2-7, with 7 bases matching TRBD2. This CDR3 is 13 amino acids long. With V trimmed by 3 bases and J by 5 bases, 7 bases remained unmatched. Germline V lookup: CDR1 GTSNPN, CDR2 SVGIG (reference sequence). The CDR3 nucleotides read TGTGCCTGGAGGGGAGCGGGAAAGAACGAGCAGTACTTC. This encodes CAWRGAGKNEQYF.

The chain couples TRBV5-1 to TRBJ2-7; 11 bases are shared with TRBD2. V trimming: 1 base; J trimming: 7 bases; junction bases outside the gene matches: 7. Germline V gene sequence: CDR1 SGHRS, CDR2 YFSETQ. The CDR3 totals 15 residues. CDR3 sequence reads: CASSLLGSGRGEQYF. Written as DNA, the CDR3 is TGCGCCAGCAGCTTGTTAGGTAGCGGGAGGGGTGAGCAGTACTTC.

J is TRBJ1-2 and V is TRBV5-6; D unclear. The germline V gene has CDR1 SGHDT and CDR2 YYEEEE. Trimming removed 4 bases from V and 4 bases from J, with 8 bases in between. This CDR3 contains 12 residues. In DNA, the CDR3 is TGTGCCAGCAGCGCCTATGGCTATGGCTACACCTTC. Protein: CASSAYGYGYTF.

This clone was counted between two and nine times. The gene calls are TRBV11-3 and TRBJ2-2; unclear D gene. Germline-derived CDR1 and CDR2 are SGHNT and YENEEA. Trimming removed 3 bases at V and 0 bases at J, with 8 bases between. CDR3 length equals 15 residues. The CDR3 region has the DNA TGTGCCAGCAGCTTTTTCAGTTCGAACACCGGGGAGCTGTTTTTT. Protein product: CASSFFSSNTGELFF.

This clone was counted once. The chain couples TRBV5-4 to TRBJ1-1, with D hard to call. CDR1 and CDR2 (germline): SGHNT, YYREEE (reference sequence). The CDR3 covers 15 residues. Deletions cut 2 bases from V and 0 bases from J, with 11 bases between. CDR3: CASSFGRNMNTEAFF. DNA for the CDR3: TGTGCCAGCAGCTTTGGACGGAACATGAACACTGAAGCTTTCTTT.

CDR3 loop: CASSVTGGASTDTQYF. The CDR3 DNA reads as TGTGCCAGCAGCGTCACAGGGGGAGCTAGCACAGATACGCAGTATTTT. This rearrangement joins TRBV6-4 to TRBJ2-3; TRBD1 matches at 8 bases. The junction had 8 bases not matched to a gene; V was cut back by 6 bases and J by 0 bases. From germline, CDR1 is MRHNA and CDR2 SNTAGT. The CDR3 consists of 16 residues.

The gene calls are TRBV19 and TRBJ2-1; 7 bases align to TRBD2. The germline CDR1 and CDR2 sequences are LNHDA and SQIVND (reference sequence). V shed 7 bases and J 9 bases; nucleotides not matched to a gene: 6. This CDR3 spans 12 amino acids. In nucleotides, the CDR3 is TGTGCCAGTACCATGACGGGGGGTGAGCAGTTCTTC. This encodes CASTMTGGEQFF.

The CDR3 region has the DNA TGTGCCAGCAGCTCACAACAGGGGGCGGAAGAGACCCAGTACTTC. Its protein product is CASSSQQGAEETQYF. This sequence joins TRBV7-7 and TRBJ2-5, with TRBD1 matching over 9 bases. Germline loops: CDR1 SSHAT, CDR2 FNYEAQ (reference sequence). Germline trimming cut 4 bases from V and 3 bases from J; bases unmatched to any gene: 6. The CDR3 consists of 15 residues.

CDR3 residues: CASSDSGDYNEQFF. The CDR3 bases are TGCGCCAGCAGTGATTCCGGGGACTACAATGAGCAGTTCTTC. The chain uses TRBV10-1 and TRBJ2-1; D is perhaps TRBD2 (5 bases). The CDR3 sequence is 14 residues long. Germline V gives CDR1 WNHNN, CDR2 SYGVQD (reference sequence). Trimming stripped 3 bases from V and 3 bases from J, with 9 bases between.

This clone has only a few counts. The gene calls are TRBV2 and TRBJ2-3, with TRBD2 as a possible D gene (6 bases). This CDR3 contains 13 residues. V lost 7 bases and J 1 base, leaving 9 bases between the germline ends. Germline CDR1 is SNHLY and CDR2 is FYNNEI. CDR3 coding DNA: TGTGCCAGCAAAGTAGCGGGCACAGATACGCAGTATTTT. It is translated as CASKVAGTDTQYF. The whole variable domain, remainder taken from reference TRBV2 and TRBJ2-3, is EPEVTQTPSHQVTQMGQEVILRCVPISNHLYFYWYRQILGQKVEFLVSFYNNEISEKSEIFDDQFSVERPDGSNFTLKIRSTKLEDSAMYFCASKVAGTDTQYFGPGTRLTVL.

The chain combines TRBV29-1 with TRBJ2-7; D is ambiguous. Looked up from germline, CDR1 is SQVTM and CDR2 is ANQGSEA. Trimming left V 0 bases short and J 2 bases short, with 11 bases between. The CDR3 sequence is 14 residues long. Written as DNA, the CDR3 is TGCAGCGTTGAAGATCGCGGCGGAACCTACGAGCAGTACTTC. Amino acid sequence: CSVEDRGGTYEQYF.

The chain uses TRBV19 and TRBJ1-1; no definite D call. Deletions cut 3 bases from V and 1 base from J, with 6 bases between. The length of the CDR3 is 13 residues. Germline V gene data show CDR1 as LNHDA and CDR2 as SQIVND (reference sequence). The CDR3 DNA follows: TGTGCCAGTAGTATTGGGTGGAACACTGAAGCTTTCTTT. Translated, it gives CASSIGWNTEAFF.